The 3 T cell receptor beta chains reported below all come from one sample, sequenced in a study of T cells in Graves' hyperthyroidism and ophthalmopathy. Amplified regions were TCR beta CDR3 sequences from RNA transcripts. Primed by the HTBI set, a first-round RT-PCR was run on the TCR CDR3. MiXCR, run by TCRdb on the multiplex PCR reads, gives a single entry per CDR3 protein. The sample carries around 600,000 distinct CDR3 sequences, roughly 46% recorded once. The sequencing input was peripheral blood or thyroid tissue (not recorded which). The receptors here all came from an adult man with Graves' disease, either hyperthyroidism or ophthalmopathy (not recorded which).

V gene TRBV25-1 combines with J gene TRBJ1-6; no clear D. The CDR3 loop spans 18 amino acids. CDR1 is MGHDK and CDR2 is SYGVNS in the germline V gene. Trimming cost V 4 bases and J 3 bases, with 19 bases left between them. The CDR3 sequence is CASSARDAGSLYNSPLHF. DNA of the CDR3: TGTGCCAGCAGTGCTAGAGACGCCGGGAGCCTCTATAATTCACCCCTCCACTTT. The whole variable domain, filled in from reference TRBV25-1 and TRBJ1-6, reads EADIYQTPRYLVIGTGKKITLECSQTMGHDKMYWYQQDPGMELHLIHYSYGVNSTEKGDLSSESTVSRIRTEHFPLTLESARPSHTSQYLCASSARDAGSLYNSPLHFGNGTRLTVT.

V and J are TRBV7-9 and TRBJ1-1, with 9 bases that match TRBD1. Germline V gene data show CDR1 as SEHNR and CDR2 as FQNEAQ (reference sequence). This CDR3 is 15 amino acids long. The V and J ends lost 2 bases and 4 bases, in that order; junction bases with no gene match: 5. The CDR3 reads CASSLRTGVTTEAFF. Here the CDR3 DNA reads TGTGCCAGCAGCTTACGGACAGGGGTAACCACTGAAGCTTTCTTT.

The chain links TRBV27 to TRBJ1-1; 9 positions agree with TRBD1. CDR3 length equals 14 residues. The J segment lost 6 bases and the V segment lost 7 bases, leaving 9 bases of the junction unmatched. Germline values: CDR1 MNHEY, CDR2 SMNVEV (reference sequence). The CDR3 coding sequence is TGTGCCAGCAACCACAGGGGGCGGAGACCTGAAGCTTTCTTT. Amino acid sequence: CASNHRGRRPEAFF.